The clone carrying this TCR beta chain was detected ten times or more. Its antigen is unidentified. The data stem from a study of T cells in Graves' hyperthyroidism and ophthalmopathy. Regarding the study as a whole: For ophthalmopathy, model prediction preceded onset by a median about 6.4 months. Most clonotypes expanded in the thyroid (above 0.001) were also present in blood.

Each patient was aged 18 to 65 and had newly diagnosed hyperthyroidism of under 2 months' duration. Criteria for exclusion of patients were uncontrolled infection, other autoimmune disease, pregnancy or lactation. The germline gives CDR1 SGHTA, CDR2 FQGNSA. This CDR3 has 15 residues. V shed 1 base and J shed 2 bases, with 12 bases lying between them. Amplified TCR beta CDR3 regions derived from RNA transcripts. The study used the HTBI primer set for a first-round RT-PCR of the TCR CDR3. TCRdb processed the multiplex PCR reads anew with MiXCR; each CDR3 protein has one entry. The sample has about 580,000 distinct CDR3 sequences, about 15% seen once.

V usage is TRBV7-2 and J usage is TRBJ2-7; D gene unclear. The material sequenced was blood. This TCR was recovered from a woman aged 25 to 45 with Graves' hyperthyroidism that later progressed to Graves' ophthalmopathy. CDR3 in DNA: TGTGCCAGCAGCTTAGGTGCATCAGCAACCTACGAGCAGTACTTC. It is translated as CASSLGASATYEQYF. Looking up the rest from reference TRBV7-2 and TRBJ2-7 gives the full variable domain: GAGVSQSPSNKVTEKGKDVELRCDPISGHTALYWYRQSLGQGLEFLIYFQGNSAPDKSGLPSDRFSAERTGGSVSTLTIQRTQQEDSAVYLCASSLGASATYEQYFGPGTRLTVT.